The 13 T cell receptor beta chains presented below share a single source sample, sequenced in a study of T cell repertoires in cytomegalovirus infection. TCRdb fed the reads into MiXCR, producing one record per CDR3 protein. The sample has 200,000 to 300,000 distinct CDR3 sequences, 9% to 15% seen once. Material: PBMCs. Receptors originate from a human donor in good health (CMV status not recorded). Some clones in this sample may be carry-over from other donors' samples.

This clonotype appeared a few times. This chain links TRBV5-6 with TRBJ1-1; TRBD1 matches 9 bases. Germline V gene sequence: CDR1 SGHDT, CDR2 YYEEEE. Losses at the gene ends were 4 bases for V and 7 bases for J; bases not matched to a gene: 8. This CDR3 is 14 amino acids long. The CDR3 reads CASSPWTGEDEAFF. CDR3 nucleotides: TGTGCCAGCAGCCCCTGGACAGGGGAAGATGAAGCTTTCTTT.

This clonotype was seen many times. This chain uses TRBV7-2 with TRBJ2-1, with D hard to call. This CDR3 has 14 residues. Between the trimmed V and J ends, which lost 3 bases and 4 bases, there was a span of 10 bases. The germline gives CDR1 SGHTA, CDR2 FQGNSA. The CDR3, as DNA: TGTGCCAGCAGCTTCCGGGTGGGGTACAATGAGCAGTTCTTC. Its protein is CASSFRVGYNEQFF.

This clonotype was seen ten or more times. This sequence joins TRBV5-1 and TRBJ1-1; D unresolved. Trimming removed 4 bases at V and 1 base at J, with 14 bases between. CDR1 SGHRS and CDR2 YFSETQ come from the germline V gene. CDR3 size: 15 residues. CDR3 nucleotide sequence: TGCGCCAGCAGCCCCACAAGCGTAGCGAACACTGAAGCTTTCTTT. Translating gives CASSPTSVANTEAFF.

This clonotype was found many times. The chain joins TRBV5-4 to TRBJ1-1; D possibly corresponds to TRBD1 (6 bases). V lost 3 bases and J 0 bases, leaving 12 bases between the germline ends. Germline values: CDR1 SGHNT, CDR2 YYREEE (reference sequence). CDR3 length: 15 amino acids. The CDR3 protein is CASSYRVVVNTEAFF. CDR3 DNA sequence: TGTGCCAGCAGCTACAGGGTGGTTGTGAACACTGAAGCTTTCTTT.

V usage is TRBV6-2 or TRBV6-3 and J usage is TRBJ2-5, with 11 bases identical to TRBD2. The ends lost 5 bases at V and 1 base at J; junction bases unmatched: 6. The length of the CDR3 is 16 residues. The germline CDR1 and CDR2 sequences are MNHEY and SVGEGT. The CDR3 reads CASSTGTSGPQETQYF. Here the CDR3 DNA reads TGTGCCAGCAGTACCGGGACTAGCGGCCCCCAAGAGACCCAGTACTTC.

This clonotype was seen repeatedly, ten times or more. V and J are TRBV6-5 and TRBJ2-7, with D possibly being TRBD1 (5 bases). Germline lookup yields CDR1 MNHEY and CDR2 SVGAGI. The length of the CDR3 is 15 residues. The ends were cut back, 0 bases at V and 2 bases at J, with 11 bases in the middle. The CDR3 DNA sequence: TGTGCCAGCAGTTACTCGTTTACAGGTACCTACGAGCAGTACTTC. This gives the protein CASSYSFTGTYEQYF.

This clonotype turned up a few times. This chain joins TRBV7-8 and TRBJ1-1; a weak D match, TRBD1 (6 bases). The CDR3 length is 15 residues. Trimming stripped 4 bases from V and 1 base from J, with 13 bases between. In germline, CDR1 is SGHVS, CDR2 FQNEAQ. CDR3 DNA: TGTGCCAGCAGCTGGCTTGGGACAACGAACACTGAAGCTTTCTTT. Amino acid sequence: CASSWLGTTNTEAFF.

The rearrangement links TRBV19 to TRBJ1-5; 8 nucleotides agree with TRBD1. Losses at the gene ends were 8 bases for V and 7 bases for J; bases not matched to a gene: 10. CDR3 length: 14 residues. CDR1 and CDR2 from the germline V gene are LNHDA and SQIVND (reference sequence). The CDR3 here is CASRGTGMVQPQHF. The CDR3 region has the DNA TGTGCCAGTCGAGGGACAGGTATGGTCCAGCCCCAGCATTTT.

This clonotype came up many times. CDR3 DNA: TGTGCCAGCAGTACGGACAGGGGGCGAAATGAAAAACTGTTTTTT. Its protein is CASSTDRGRNEKLFF. V is TRBV7-2 and J is TRBJ1-4, with 11 positions matching TRBD1. This CDR3 comprises 15 residues. Germline CDR1 and CDR2: SGHTA and FQGNSA. The junction had 5 bases not matched to a gene; V was cut back by 6 bases and J by 5 bases. Full variable domain (remainder filled in from reference TRBV7-2 and TRBJ1-4): GAGVSQSPSNKVTEKGKDVELRCDPISGHTALYWYRQSLGQGLEFLIYFQGNSAPDKSGLPSDRFSAERTGGSVSTLTIQRTQQEDSAVYLCASSTDRGRNEKLFFGSGTQLSVL.

The V gene is TRBV3-1, the J gene TRBJ2-1; 9 bases line up with TRBD1. Germline V gene data show CDR1 as LGHDT and CDR2 as YNNKEL (reference sequence). The CDR3 has 14 residues. The ends lost 1 base at V and 8 bases at J; junction bases unmatched: 3. The CDR3 sequence is CASSQGQGVDEQFF. The CDR3 DNA sequence: TGTGCCAGCAGCCAAGGACAGGGGGTGGATGAGCAGTTCTTC.

Ten or more counts support this clonotype. This rearrangement joins TRBV19 to TRBJ1-5; 12 positions match TRBD1. The CDR3 spans 17 residues. Trimming cost V 6 bases and J 0 bases; bases outside gene matches: 6. The V gene's germline CDR1 is LNHDA and CDR2 SQIVND (reference sequence). The CDR3 sequence is CASRTGTGGNSNQPQHF. Written as DNA, the CDR3 is TGTGCCAGTAGAACCGGGACAGGGGGCAATAGCAATCAGCCCCAGCATTTT.

At least ten counts were recorded for this clonotype. The CDR3 spells CSFNRGTTNEQFF. Written as DNA, the CDR3 is TGCAGCTTTAACCGGGGGACTACCAATGAGCAGTTCTTC. V gene TRBV29-1 combines with J gene TRBJ2-1; 7 nucleotides agree with TRBD2. Germline lookup yields CDR1 SQVTM and CDR2 ANQGSEA. CDR3 length: 13 amino acids. V shed 8 bases and J 6 bases; nucleotides not matched to a gene: 10.

This clonotype occurred many times. J is TRBJ1-2 and V is TRBV2, with TRBD1 matching over 10 bases. Losses at the gene ends were 1 base for V and 10 bases for J; bases not matched to a gene: 3. Germline CDR1 SNHLY, CDR2 FYNNEI. CDR3 length equals 13 residues. CDR3 nucleotide sequence: TGTGCCAGCAGTGAAGGGGGACAGGGGTACTACACCTTC. Its translation is CASSEGGQGYYTF.